Listed below are T cell receptor beta chains from one sample, sequenced in a study of CD8 T cells in ankylosing spondylitis. TCRdb independently ran MiXCR on the 5' RACE reads; one entry per CDR3 protein. This table holds around 230,000 distinct CDR3 sequences, over 8.5% found once. The sequencing input was blood, either unsorted or a sorted T cell fraction (not recorded which). These receptors were obtained from a male donor with ankylosing spondylitis or in good health (not recorded which). CDR3s include the opening cysteine and the closing phenylalanine or tryptophan. The order of the fields is V gene, clone size, D gene, J gene, CDR3 protein, CDR3 DNA. D genes are given only for firm matches. The listing skips clone size in some rows; elsewhere it reads once, few, many or a size class.

TRBV3-1	many	NA	TRBJ2-5	CASSQEGQDGETQYF	TGTGCCAGCAGCCAAGAAGGTCAGGACGGGGAGACCCAGTACTTC
TRBV2	NA	NA	TRBJ1-1	CASGQDSNTEAFF	TGTGCCAGCGGTCAGGACTCAAACACTGAAGCTTTCTTT
TRBV7-2	many	NA	TRBJ1-5	CASSLGGGWQPQHF	TGTGCCAGCAGCCTAGGGGGGGGCTGGCAGCCCCAGCATTTT
TRBV7-2	few	NA	TRBJ2-7	CASSLDGPGEQYF	TGTGCCAGCAGCTTAGACGGGCCGGGCGAGCAGTACTTC
TRBV12-3/TRBV12-4	many	NA	TRBJ1-6	CASNQHVLSYNSPLHF	TGTGCCAGCAACCAACACGTCCTCTCCTATAATTCACCCCTCCACTTT
TRBV7-2	few	TRBD1	TRBJ1-4	CASSSGTGGSNEKLFF	TGTGCCAGCAGCTCCGGGACAGGGGGCTCTAATGAAAAACTGTTTTTT
TRBV30	few	NA	TRBJ1-1	CAWSGGWKAFF	TGCGCCTGGAGTGGGGGCTGGAAAGCTTTCTTT
TRBV7-6	many	NA	TRBJ1-6	CASSLANNSPLHF	TGTGCCAGCAGCTTAGCAAATAATTCACCCCTCCACTTT
TRBV5-1	many	TRBD1	TRBJ1-1	CASSGQGQRAFF	TGCGCCAGCTCCGGACAGGGCCAGCGCGCTTTCTTT
TRBV3-1	few	TRBD2	TRBJ2-3	CASNRQGLAGGGTDTQYF	TGTGCCTCCAACCGACAGGGACTAGCGGGGGGAGGAACAGATACGCAGTATTTT
TRBV4-3	NA	NA	TRBJ1-2	CASSQEPGIYYGYTF	TGCGCCAGCAGCCAAGAGCCCGGGATATACTATGGCTACACCTTC
TRBV29-1	few	NA	TRBJ1-1	CSVVAHTGSEAFF	TGCAGCGTTGTAGCACACACAGGGTCTGAAGCTTTCTTT
TRBV21-1	many	NA	TRBJ2-4	CAKSTATLAKNIQYF	TGTGCCAAATCGACCGCCACCCTAGCCAAAAACATTCAGTACTTC
TRBV27	many	NA	TRBJ1-1	CASSSSGVRGTEAFF	TGTGCCAGCAGTTCTTCAGGTGTCCGAGGCACTGAAGCTTTCTTT
TRBV4-3	few	NA	TRBJ1-1	CASSQDQGMNTEAFF	TGCGCCAGCAGCCAAGATCAGGGCATGAACACTGAAGCTTTCTTT
TRBV20-1	many	NA	TRBJ2-7	CSARRLQGNPYEQYF	TGCAGTGCTAGGCGGTTACAGGGAAATCCCTACGAGCAGTACTTC
TRBV12-3/TRBV12-4	many	NA	TRBJ2-5	CASSFSRETQYF	TGTGCCAGCAGTTTTAGTAGGGAGACCCAGTACTTC
TRBV5-1	many	NA	TRBJ2-5	CASSFRGGLQETQYF	TGCGCCAGCAGCTTTAGAGGCGGGCTCCAAGAGACCCAGTACTTC
TRBV7-2	many	NA	TRBJ2-4	CASSTIYGGPKNIQYF	TGTGCCAGCAGTACGATTTACGGGGGACCCAAAAACATTCAGTACTTC
TRBV5-1	many	TRBD1	TRBJ2-3	CASSWTGDSTDTQYF	TGCGCCAGCAGCTGGACAGGAGATAGCACAGATACGCAGTATTTT
TRBV11-1	NA	TRBD1	TRBJ2-1	CASSFAGTGDYDYNEQFF	TGTGCCAGCAGCTTCGCCGGGACAGGGGATTACGACTACAATGAGCAGTTCTTC
TRBV20-1	few	NA	TRBJ2-2	CSARRLGVPDTGELFF	TGCAGTGCTAGGCGACTGGGAGTCCCGGACACCGGGGAGCTGTTTTTT
TRBV11-1	NA	TRBD2	TRBJ2-1	CASSAASGGVLSSYNEQFF	TGTGCCAGCAGCGCGGCTAGCGGGGGGGTCCTAAGCTCCTACAATGAGCAGTTCTTC
TRBV20-1	few	TRBD1	TRBJ2-7	CSATGGLASYEQYF	TGCAGTGCAACAGGGGGCCTGGCCTCCTACGAGCAGTACTTC
TRBV6-1	many	NA	TRBJ2-6	CASCRTPSGANVLTF	TGTGCCAGCTGTAGGACACCCTCTGGGGCCAACGTCCTGACTTTC
TRBV7-2	few	NA	TRBJ1-2	CASSSWASPGNYGYTF	TGTGCCAGCAGCTCTTGGGCCTCTCCGGGGAACTATGGCTACACCTTC
TRBV20-1	many	TRBD1	TRBJ1-2	CSASPGGNGYTF	TGCAGTGCTAGTCCAGGGGGGAATGGCTACACCTTC
TRBV20-1	few	NA	TRBJ2-1	CSARGRQRNEQFF	TGCAGTGCTAGAGGGAGGCAGAGAAATGAGCAGTTCTTC
TRBV7-8	many	TRBD2	TRBJ2-5	CASSFGLAAKTQYF	TGTGCCAGCAGCTTCGGACTAGCGGCTAAGACCCAGTACTTC
TRBV5-1	many	NA	TRBJ2-2	CASSLTGARSTGELFF	TGCGCCAGCAGCCTAACGGGAGCTCGAAGTACCGGGGAGCTGTTTTTT
TRBV12-3/TRBV12-4	many	NA	TRBJ1-4	CASSLGPGHIAKLFF	TGTGCCAGCAGCCTAGGACCCGGACATATAGCAAAACTGTTTTTT
TRBV10-3	many	TRBD1	TRBJ2-3	CAIREQGPLTDTQYF	TGTGCCATCAGGGAACAGGGGCCCCTCACAGATACGCAGTATTTT
TRBV11-1	many	NA	TRBJ2-7	CASSLLEGMGKGSYEQYF	TGTGCCAGCAGCTTACTCGAGGGGATGGGCAAAGGGTCCTACGAGCAGTACTTC
TRBV6-4	many	TRBD1	TRBJ2-3	CASSDQRAFPGQGRSDTQYF	TGTGCCAGCAGTGACCAAAGGGCCTTTCCGGGACAGGGAAGGTCAGATACGCAGTATTTT
TRBV6-2/TRBV6-3	NA	TRBD1	TRBJ2-3	CASSYVPGQGRQDTQYF	TGTGCCAGCAGTTACGTCCCGGGACAGGGACGACAAGATACGCAGTATTTT
TRBV5-1	many	NA	TRBJ2-5	CASSRDDPAETQYF	TGCGCCAGCAGCAGAGACGATCCCGCAGAGACCCAGTACTTC
TRBV19	few	TRBD1	TRBJ2-6	CASLAVNRGQGANVLTF	TGTGCCAGTCTCGCGGTCAACAGGGGGCAAGGGGCCAACGTCCTGACTTTC
TRBV6-1	many	TRBD2	TRBJ2-1	CASSEAGGGAYNEQFF	TGTGCCAGCAGTGAAGCGGGCGGGGGGGCCTACAATGAGCAGTTCTTC
TRBV9	NA	NA	TRBJ2-2	CASSAGPLTGELFF	TGTGCCAGCAGCGCGGGACCTCTCACCGGGGAGCTGTTTTTT
TRBV5-6	many	NA	TRBJ1-1	CASSLGVSATEAFF	TGTGCCAGCAGCTTGGGTGTGTCGGCGACTGAAGCTTTCTTT
TRBV7-2	NA	NA	TRBJ1-6	CASRPLRASSYNSPLHF	TGTGCCAGCAGGCCCCTGAGGGCAAGCTCCTATAATTCACCCCTCCACTTT
TRBV20-1	NA	NA	TRBJ2-3	CSANRGLVADTQYF	TGCAGTGCTAACCGGGGGTTAGTCGCAGATACGCAGTATTTT
TRBV20-1	many	TRBD2	TRBJ2-1	CSAALAGVYNEQFF	TGCAGTGCAGCTCTAGCGGGAGTCTACAATGAGCAGTTCTTC
TRBV25-1	many	NA	TRBJ1-3	CASSARGSGNTIYF	TGTGCCAGCAGTGCCCGGGGCTCTGGAAACACCATATATTTT
TRBV4-3	many	NA	TRBJ2-1	CASSQEGWENEQFF	TGCGCCAGCAGCCAAGAGGGGTGGGAAAATGAGCAGTTCTTC
TRBV7-2	NA	TRBD2	TRBJ2-1	CASSSGLAGGNEQFF	TGTGCCAGCAGCTCAGGACTAGCGGGGGGGAATGAGCAGTTCTTC
TRBV18	NA	NA	TRBJ1-6	CASSPQGSPLHF	TGTGCCAGCTCACCACAGGGTTCACCCCTCCACTTT
TRBV4-1	many	NA	TRBJ1-5	CASSQEVGPHGQPQHF	TGCGCCAGCAGCCAAGAGGTGGGACCTCACGGGCAGCCCCAGCATTTT
TRBV3-1	many	NA	TRBJ1-2	CASTDSLYGYTF	TGTGCCAGCACCGACAGCCTCTATGGCTACACCTTC
TRBV5-6	few	TRBD2	TRBJ2-2	CASSSRAGVGGELFF	TGTGCCAGCAGCTCAAGGGCGGGAGTCGGCGGGGAGCTGTTTTTT
TRBV6-1	many	NA	TRBJ2-5	CASSQAHSQETQYF	TGTGCCAGCAGCCAGGCTCACTCTCAAGAGACCCAGTACTTC
TRBV2	many	TRBD1	TRBJ1-4	CASSEEGQGVINEKLFF	TGTGCCAGCAGTGAAGAGGGACAGGGGGTGATTAATGAAAAACTGTTTTTT
TRBV6-5	many	NA	TRBJ2-5	CASSNLRLPTQYF	TGTGCCAGCAGTAACCTGCGGCTCCCGACCCAGTACTTC
TRBV5-1	many	TRBD2	TRBJ2-7	CASSLAESYEQYF	TGCGCCAGCAGCCTAGCGGAGTCCTACGAGCAGTACTTC
TRBV5-1	many	NA	TRBJ2-3	CASSFSPGASSTDTQYF	TGCGCCAGCAGTTTTTCGCCGGGAGCCTCGTCCACAGATACGCAGTATTTT
TRBV12-3/TRBV12-4	many	TRBD1	TRBJ1-5	CASRQAGTEGQPQHF	TGTGCCAGCAGGCAAGCCGGGACAGAGGGGCAGCCCCAGCATTTT
TRBV5-1	many	NA	TRBJ1-1	CASREDGHEAFF	TGCGCCAGCAGAGAGGACGGCCATGAAGCTTTCTTT
TRBV11-2	many	TRBD2	TRBJ2-5	CASSLGTSAFQETQYF	TGTGCCAGCAGCTTGGGGACTAGCGCCTTCCAAGAGACCCAGTACTTC
TRBV7-9	many	NA	TRBJ2-1	CASSLVGNEQFF	TGTGCCAGCAGCTTAGTTGGAAATGAGCAGTTCTTC
TRBV7-2	NA	NA	TRBJ1-2	CASSSKRGRSNYGYTF	TGTGCCAGCAGCTCCAAGAGGGGCAGGTCTAACTATGGCTACACCTTC